Below, one TCR beta chain is given with its context. No cognate antigen has been identified for it. Nothing much larger sits one base from this clone, and base qualities are not available. These data belong to a study of spatial heterogeneity in lung cancer (dated by TCRdb to about 2019). About the investigation overall: Beta-chain transcripts were consistently detected in greater numbers than alpha-chain transcripts, which likely reflects a higher abundance of beta-chain transcripts. Both alpha and beta chains were TCR-sequenced in samples taken at surgery, namely 220 tumor regions, 64 matched nontumor lung samples and around 53 PBMC samples. In non-small cell lung cancer, the study made a quantitative comparison of TCR alpha and beta repertoires among multiple tumor regions, matched nontumor lung and blood. Nonsynonymous mutation counts, determined by whole-exome sequencing of tumor tissue, were related to features of the TCR repertoire. In the raw uncorrected reads, each unique combination of TCR and UMI appeared on average more than ten times. On the study overall, not on this receptor specifically: Additional single-cell paired TCR alpha and beta sequencing was considered necessary to confirm, at a functional level, the hypothesis that regional TCRs recognize regional mutations.

The sample's time point label, decoded: sample taken at primary tumor resection. The donors were about 65 patients from the lung TRACERx cohort who had early-stage, untreated non-small cell lung cancer. For TCR sequencing, whole RNA was extracted from tumor and nontumor lung tissue, or from cryopreserved PBMC samples, and no cell sorting was done. A patient was chosen for TCR sequencing only when enough RNA was available from at least two tumor regions. Before being selected, tumor and adjacent nontumor lung specimens were reviewed by a lung pathologist. Trimming removed 1 base from V and 7 bases from J; the gene matches leave 9 bases unexplained. Sequences MNHEY (CDR1) and SMNVEV (CDR2) are obtained from the germline V gene (reference sequence). From cysteine to phenylalanine, the CDR3 is 15 amino acids long. The CDR3 DNA has 45 bases and is translated from base 1. The library was made by 5' RACE. The sequencing machine was a NextSeq 500. In the TCR library protocol, a unique molecular identifier was attached to each TCR cDNA molecule so that PCR and sequencing errors could be corrected. As for the authors' bioinformatics: TCR identification, UMI-based error correction and CDR3 extraction were all carried out with Decombinator tools. Expanded TCRs were defined as those above a frequency of 2 per 1,000, corresponding to the top 1% of the tumor frequency distribution. Renyi diversity was calculated using the R vegan package after each repertoire was subsampled 100 times to 5,000 TCRs. CDR3 similarity networks were built from amino acid triplet string-kernel similarity, with CDR3s being connected when pairwise similarity was above 0.82. The public reads were reanalyzed by TCRdb: fastp trimming at Q25, MiXCR alignment, in-frame beta chains only. When rows share a CDR3 protein, they turn into one entry using the most common DNA and genes. The V and J calls come from TCRdb's annotation, not from the publication. In this sample the table shows approximately 7,700 distinct CDR3 sequences, about 9.6% of which occur a single time. Roughly 25% of the sample belongs to the ten largest clones.

The sequencing here drew on normal lung tissue next to the tumor, taken at surgery. The chain is assembled from TRBV27 and TRBJ2-7, with 8 central nucleotides matching TRBD2. This receptor was taken from a male donor with early-stage non-small cell lung cancer. The CDR3 region: CASSLFAGGLAEQYF. The nucleotides read TGTGCCAGCAGTTTATTTGCGGGGGGCCTCGCGGAGCAGTACTTC.